This T cell receptor beta chain was recovered during a study of cytotoxic CD8 clonotypes in ibrutinib-treated CLL. Around 2.2 micrograms of genomic DNA, which was extracted from cryopreserved PBMCs, served as the material used for the TCR beta libraries. V lost 7 bases, J lost 0 bases, and 5 bases stayed unmatched. Per the germline V gene, CDR1 is SNHLY and CDR2 is FYNNEI. The CDR3 runs 14 residues. Profiled with immunoSEQ multiplex PCR; TCRdb holds only in-frame clones, not every one. In the table there are 9,000 to 13,000 clones, approximately 81% of which are singletons. Sample: PBMCs, taken at disease progression, from a patient treated with ibrutinib. This chain connects TRBV2 to TRBJ1-2; 7 bases match TRBD1. The TCR sequence derives from a human donor with chronic lymphocytic leukemia. CDR3 sequence reads: CASKVGTANYGYTF. The DNA of the CDR3 is TGTGCCAGCAAGGTCGGGACAGCTAACTATGGCTACACCTTC.